The 8 T cell receptor beta chains in this list originate from one sample, sequenced in a study of cytomegalovirus exposure and HLA in healthy donors. PCR amplification relied on 60 Vbeta primers (plus 13 Jbeta primers). Using immunoSEQ multiplex PCR, the repertoire was profiled, and TCRdb retains in-frame clones only, with some absent. The sample lists hundreds of thousands of clones; about 75% were seen once. The sequenced material came from PBMCs. All receptors derive from a female donor in good health and CMV-seronegative.

This rearrangement joins TRBV11-2 to TRBJ2-5; 9 nucleotides line up with TRBD1. Germline CDR1 is SGHAT and CDR2 is FQNNGV. V was clipped by 4 bases and J by 2 bases; unmatched bases: 11. This CDR3 comprises 17 residues. DNA of the CDR3: TGTGCCAGCAGCTCCGGGCCGGGACAGGGCGTACAAGAGACCCAGTACTTC. Encoded protein: CASSSGPGQGVQETQYF. Full variable domain (remainder filled in from reference TRBV11-2 and TRBJ2-5): EAGVAQSPRYKIIEKRQSVAFWCNPISGHATLYWYQQILGQGPKLLIQFQNNGVVDDSQLPKDRFSAERLKGVDSTLKIQPAKLEDSAVYLCASSSGPGQGVQETQYFGPGTRLLVL.

The gene calls are TRBV5-1 and TRBJ2-2; possible D gene TRBD2, 6 bases. The V end was cut by 4 bases, the J end by 1 base, with 11 bases between. The length of the CDR3 is 15 residues. Germline CDR1 is SGHRS and CDR2 is YFSETQ. The CDR3 nucleotides are TGCGCCAGCAGCCCCACTAGCCAGAACACCGGGGAGCTGTTTTTT. Its translation is CASSPTSQNTGELFF.

The J gene is TRBJ2-7, the V gene TRBV27; no reliable D call. V gave up 0 bases and J gave up 2 bases, with 11 bases separating them. This CDR3 has 15 amino acids. Per germline, CDR1 MNHEY and CDR2 SMNVEV (reference sequence). This CDR3 is CASSLSPPIAYEQYF. CDR3 DNA sequence: TGTGCCAGCAGTTTATCGCCTCCGATAGCCTACGAGCAGTACTTC.

In the case of this clone: The same CDR3 arises from other DNA sequences in this sample as well. The DNA for the CDR3 is TGCGCCAGCAGCTTGGGGGGAGGAACTGGAAACACCATATATTTT. Amino acid sequence: CASSLGGGTGNTIYF. J is TRBJ1-3 and V is TRBV5-1; D remains unclear. V lost 0 bases, J lost 2 bases, and 9 bases lay in between. Germline V gene sequence: CDR1 SGHRS, CDR2 YFSETQ. The CDR3 consists of 15 residues.

This chain connects TRBV18 to TRBJ1-5; weak D call: TRBD1 (6 bases). Per the germline V gene, CDR1 is KGHSH and CDR2 is LQKENI. The CDR3 consists of 14 residues. V shed 3 bases and J shed 3 bases, with 9 bases lying between them. DNA of the CDR3: TGTGCCAGCTCACCTCAGGGGTACAATCAGCCCCAGCATTTT. It yields the protein CASSPQGYNQPQHF.

In its sample, this clone was seen a few times. This rearrangement joins TRBV29-1 to TRBJ1-1; 10 nucleotides align to TRBD1. V shed 6 bases and J 10 bases; nucleotides not matched to a gene: 8. The CDR3 is 12 amino acids. Per germline, CDR1 SQVTM and CDR2 ANQGSEA. CDR3 DNA sequence: TGCAGCGTAGCACGGGACAGGGGTATAGCTTTCTTT. This sequence encodes CSVARDRGIAFF.

This chain joins TRBV7-8 and TRBJ2-3; possibly TRBD2 for D (5 bases). There are 15 residues in the CDR3. V lost 1 base and J 0 bases, leaving 8 bases between the germline ends. Germline lookup yields CDR1 SGHVS and CDR2 FQNEAQ. This CDR3 reads CASSLGASSTDTQYF. CDR3 in DNA: TGTGCCAGCAGCTTAGGGGCTAGCAGCACAGATACGCAGTATTTT.

A few counts support this clone. V usage is TRBV9 and J usage is TRBJ1-1; a possible D gene is TRBD1 (5 bases). Looked up from germline, CDR1 is SGDLS and CDR2 is YYNGEE. The length of the CDR3 is 14 residues. V was shortened by 0 bases and J by 3 bases, with 9 bases between the two germline ends. In nucleotides, the CDR3 is TGTGCCAGCAGCGTAGATCAGGGCCACACTGAAGCTTTCTTT. It codes for CASSVDQGHTEAFF.